The 14 T cell receptor beta chains given below trace back to one sample, sequenced in a study of T cells in Graves' hyperthyroidism and ophthalmopathy. The investigators amplified TCR beta CDR3 regions from RNA transcripts. A set of HTBI primers served as the primers for a first-round RT-PCR of the TCR CDR3. TCRdb called the multiplex PCR reads again in MiXCR, with one record for every CDR3 protein. This table holds about 480,000 distinct CDR3 sequences, approximately 14% found once. Sequencing was carried out using blood. These receptors all stem from a woman aged 18-29 years with Graves' hyperthyroidism.

The chain employs TRBV12-3 or TRBV12-4 and TRBJ1-1; D not resolved. V lost 3 bases and J lost 3, with 11 bases in between. This CDR3 comprises 14 residues. The CDR3 DNA sequence: TGTGCCAGCAGTTTGGTAGGGTTAGACACTGAAGCTTTCTTT. Translation gives CASSLVGLDTEAFF.

This clonotype was observed a handful of times. The rearrangement joins TRBV7-8 to TRBJ2-6; the D is unclear. The CDR3 is 15 residues long. The V gene lost 6 bases and the J gene lost 1 base, with 10 bases spanning the gap. Germline V gene sequence: CDR1 SGHVS, CDR2 FQNEAQ. CDR3 nucleotides: TGTGCCAGCAGGATTACAGCATCTGGGGCCAACGTCCTGACTTTC. Translated, it gives CASRITASGANVLTF.

The V and J genes are TRBV5-1 and TRBJ2-3, with 9 bases lining up with TRBD1. CDR1 and CDR2 (germline): SGHRS, YFSETQ. The V segment lost 1 base and the J segment 5 bases; nucleotides outside the gene matches: 5. This CDR3 is built from 15 residues. Here the CDR3 reads CASSLRGQGVDTQYF. The DNA for the CDR3 is TGCGCCAGCAGCTTGAGGGGACAGGGAGTAGATACGCAGTATTTT. Looking up the rest from reference TRBV5-1 and TRBJ2-3 gives the full variable domain: KAGVTQTPRYLIKTRGQQVTLSCSPISGHRSVSWYQQTPGQGLQFLFEYFSETQRNKGNFPGRFSGRQFSNSRSEMNVSTLELGDSALYLCASSLRGQGVDTQYFGPGTRLTVL.

This clonotype was counted many times. The chain recombines TRBV11-3 with TRBJ2-7, with D possibly called TRBD1 or TRBD2 (6 bases each). V was trimmed by 4 bases and J by 1 base, leaving 14 bases between them. Germline V gene data show CDR1 as SGHNT and CDR2 as YENEEA. This CDR3 region has 15 residues. The CDR3 spells CASSSGAQVSYEQYF. The CDR3 nucleotides read TGTGCCAGCAGCTCGGGGGCTCAGGTTTCCTACGAGCAGTACTTC.

This clonotype showed up just a few times. J is TRBJ2-3 and V is TRBV24-1; D gene ambiguous. Deletions cut 3 bases from V and 3 bases from J, with 9 bases between. The germline V gene has CDR1 KGHDR and CDR2 SFDVKD. The CDR3 is 14 amino acids. The CDR3 is CATSDLTVTDTQYF. In DNA form, the CDR3 reads TGTGCCACCAGTGATCTAACAGTGACAGATACGCAGTATTTT.

This clonotype showed up many times. The V gene is TRBV24-1, the J gene TRBJ2-1, with 10 bases aligning to TRBD2. V shed 3 bases, J shed 5 bases, and the junction held 6 bases outside the gene matches. The germline V gene encodes CDR1 KGHDR and CDR2 SFDVKD. The CDR3 length is 16 residues. This chain's CDR3 is CATSDDRLAGNNEQFF. Written as DNA, the CDR3 is TGTGCCACCAGTGATGATCGACTAGCGGGCAACAATGAGCAGTTCTTC.

This clonotype has a count of ten or more. The rearrangement links TRBV4-1 to TRBJ2-5; D is unresolved. CDR1 MGHRA and CDR2 YSYEKL come from the germline V gene. This CDR3 has 12 residues. V lost 4 bases and J 3 bases, leaving 6 bases between the germline ends. The CDR3 DNA is TGCGCCAGCAGCCGCACCGAAGAGACCCAGTACTTC. Amino acids: CASSRTEETQYF.

The V gene is TRBV6-5, the J gene TRBJ1-2, with 8 positions matching TRBD1. CDR1 is MNHEY, CDR2 SVGAGI, per germline. CDR3 length: 14 amino acids. The V and J ends lost 3 bases and 4 bases, in that order; junction bases with no gene match: 4. CDR3 protein: CASSYDRGIYGYTF. CDR3 nucleotide sequence: TGTGCCAGCAGTTATGACAGGGGCATCTATGGCTACACCTTC.

This clonotype has at least ten counts. This chain connects TRBV5-1 to TRBJ1-1; D is unclear. CDR3 length: 12 residues. Germline loops: CDR1 SGHRS, CDR2 YFSETQ. V lost 4 bases, J lost 5 bases, and 9 bases lay in between. CDR3: CASSDPATEAFF. Here the CDR3 DNA reads TGCGCCAGCAGCGACCCGGCGACTGAAGCTTTCTTT.

The rearrangement uses TRBV7-9 and TRBJ2-1; TRBD2 agrees at 11 bases. Germline V gene lookup returns CDR1 SEHNR and CDR2 FQNEAQ (reference sequence). The V gene end was trimmed by 5 bases and the J gene end by 4 bases; junction bases not matched to a gene: 7. The CDR3 runs 16 residues. The CDR3 nucleotides are TGTGCCAGCAGCGCCTCGACTAGCGGGATATACAATGAGCAGTTCTTC. Its protein product is CASSASTSGIYNEQFF.

V usage is TRBV20-1 and J usage is TRBJ2-6; D unresolved. V was cut by 3 bases and J by 2 bases, with 2 bases left in between. CDR1 DFQATT and CDR2 SNEGSKA come from the germline V gene (reference sequence). The CDR3 has 12 residues. CDR3 sequence: CSASAGANVLTF. CDR3 DNA sequence: TGCAGTGCTAGTGCTGGGGCCAACGTCCTGACTTTC.

This clonotype was seen a handful of times. The chain carries TRBV7-9 and TRBJ1-1; D remains ambiguous. CDR1 and CDR2 from the germline V gene are SEHNR and FQNEAQ (reference sequence). The CDR3 is 14 amino acids. The ends were cut back, 1 base at V and 1 base at J, with 7 bases in the middle. Here the CDR3 reads CASSLVTGNTEAFF. The CDR3 region has the DNA TGTGCCAGCAGCTTAGTGACGGGGAACACTGAAGCTTTCTTT.

This clonotype was detected a few times. The chain joins TRBV18 to TRBJ1-1; D uncertain. Trimming left V 3 bases short and J 6 bases short, with 11 bases between. CDR3 length: 13 amino acids. The germline V gene encodes CDR1 KGHSH and CDR2 LQKENI. CDR3 DNA: TGTGCCAGCTCACCTGCCCTAGATTCTGAAGCTTTCTTT. The encoded protein is CASSPALDSEAFF.

The V call is TRBV9, the J call TRBJ2-2; D tentatively reads TRBD1 or TRBD2 (6 bases each). This CDR3 contains 16 residues. The V end lost 1 base, the J end lost 2 bases, and 12 bases lay between the germline ends. Germline assignment: CDR1 SGDLS and CDR2 YYNGEE. CDR3 in amino acids: CASSVRGGINTGELFF. The CDR3 DNA reads as TGTGCCAGCAGCGTACGAGGGGGGATTAACACCGGGGAGCTGTTTTTT.